These 15 T cell receptor beta chains were all obtained from the same sample, sequenced in a study of OX40 agonist ivuxolimab in advanced cancers. Assay: immunoSEQ multiplex PCR; the TCRdb copy retains only in-frame clones and omits some. The data contain 50,000 or so clones, 85% of them seen just once; the ten biggest clones take up around 21%. The material sequenced was CD4+ or CD8+ T cells sorted from blood, taken in a trial of the OX40 agonist ivuxolimab. These receptors came from an adult with an advanced solid tumor such as melanoma, head and neck, liver or kidney cancer.

V and J are TRBV7-6 and TRBJ2-3; 9 bases agree with TRBD2. Germline loops: CDR1 SGHVS, CDR2 FNYEAQ. The trim removed 1 base at V and 1 base at J, leaving 3 bases unmatched. The CDR3 covers 16 residues. The CDR3 loop reads CASSLGAGGGTDTQYF. In nucleotides, the CDR3 is TGTGCCAGCAGCTTAGGAGCGGGGGGAGGCACAGATACGCAGTATTTT.

This clone appeared a single time. The genes are TRBV5-3 and TRBJ1-2; D may be TRBD1 (5 bases). TRBV5-3 is sorted into the ORF group, with uncertain function. V gave up 3 bases and J gave up 4 bases, with 10 bases separating them. The CDR3 sequence is 13 residues long. The CDR3 loop reads CARSWARVYGYTF. The CDR3 nucleotides are TGTGCCAGAAGCTGGGCCAGGGTCTATGGCTACACCTTC.

The chain employs TRBV5-1 and TRBJ1-4, with a tentative D call TRBD1 (5 bases). V was trimmed by 3 bases and J by 0 bases, leaving 9 bases between them. In germline, CDR1 is SGHRS, CDR2 YFSETQ. This CDR3 spans 15 amino acids. CDR3 sequence reads: CASSSDRTTNEKLFF. In nucleotides, the CDR3 is TGCGCCAGCAGCTCAGACAGAACAACTAATGAAAAACTGTTTTTT.

The rearrangement joins TRBV7-8 to TRBJ2-5, with TRBD1 as a possible D gene (6 bases). This CDR3 is 16 amino acids long. The V end lost 5 bases, the J end lost 1 base, and 17 bases lay between the germline ends. Germline CDR1 reads SGHVS; CDR2 reads FQNEAQ. The CDR3 DNA follows: TGTGCCAGCAGCCCCACCACCGGACAGAGCCAAGAGACCCAGTACTTC. Amino acid sequence: CASSPTTGQSQETQYF.

This clone came up once. The V and J genes are TRBV29-1 and TRBJ2-1, with D possibly being TRBD1 (6 bases). Germline lookup yields CDR1 SQVTM and CDR2 ANQGSEA. This CDR3 has 13 residues. V lost 6 bases and J 3 bases, leaving 12 bases between the germline ends. The CDR3 DNA reads as TGCAGCGTCAGGGGTGGGGACTACAATGAGCAGTTCTTC. It codes for CSVRGGDYNEQFF.

This clone was counted a single time. This chain links TRBV15 with TRBJ1-1; D is uncertain. The germline gives CDR1 LNHNV, CDR2 YYDKDF (reference sequence). V was trimmed by 3 bases and J by 4 bases, leaving 27 bases between them. This CDR3 is built from 19 residues. This chain's CDR3 is CATSRDATIIRASGTEAFF. The CDR3 DNA follows: TGTGCCACCAGCAGGGACGCTACTATTATCCGGGCAAGTGGCACTGAAGCTTTCTTT.

The V and J genes are TRBV13 and TRBJ2-3; 10 bases map to TRBD2. Germline lookup yields CDR1 PRHDT and CDR2 FYEKMQ (reference sequence). There are 17 residues in the CDR3. Trimming took 5 bases from V and 4 from J; bases not matched to a gene: 12. The CDR3 nucleotides are TGTGCCAGCAGCCCCGGTCCAGCGGGGGGGCCACCAGATACGCAGTATTTT. This codes for CASSPGPAGGPPDTQYF.

The chain employs TRBV5-1 and TRBJ2-2; D call uncertain. Germline-derived CDR1 and CDR2 are SGHRS and YFSETQ. CDR3 length equals 17 residues. Trimming pared 3 bases from V and 7 bases from J, leaving 22 bases between. CDR3 nucleotides: TGCGCCAGCAGCTCCGGTCCCGGCTGGGTGGACGGCGGGGAGCTGTTTTTT. The encoded protein is CASSSGPGWVDGGELFF. Combining the CDR3 with reference TRBV5-1 and TRBJ2-2 gives the whole variable domain KAGVTQTPRYLIKTRGQQVTLSCSPISGHRSVSWYQQTPGQGLQFLFEYFSETQRNKGNFPGRFSGRQFSNSRSEMNVSTLELGDSALYLCASSSGPGWVDGGELFFGEGSRLTVL.

The chain has TRBV27 and TRBJ1-1, with a weak D call TRBD1 (6 bases). The germline V gene encodes CDR1 MNHEY and CDR2 SMNVEV (reference sequence). CDR3 size: 14 residues. V was shortened by 7 bases and J by 3 bases, with 15 bases between the two germline ends. CDR3 DNA: TGTGCCAGCACTGCTGGGGGCTCGTACACTGAAGCTTTCTTT. Its translation: CASTAGGSYTEAFF.

The chain combines TRBV27 with TRBJ2-3; either TRBD1 or TRBD2 may fit D (5 bases each). Germline loops: CDR1 MNHEY, CDR2 SMNVEV (reference sequence). This CDR3 comprises 15 residues. Trimming took 1 base from V and 0 from J, leaving 8 bases between them. This CDR3 is CASSLWDPSTDTQYF. The CDR3 nucleotides are TGTGCCAGCAGTTTATGGGACCCCAGCACAGATACGCAGTATTTT.

The chain links TRBV7-9 to TRBJ2-7; 8 positions match TRBD1. J lost 4 bases, V lost 2 bases, and 7 bases had no gene match. This CDR3 has 15 residues. The germline gives CDR1 SEHNR, CDR2 FQNEAQ (reference sequence). CDR3 DNA: TGTGCCAGCAGCTTACCCCGGGACAGGCCTTACGAGCAGTACTTC. This sequence encodes CASSLPRDRPYEQYF.

Comments on this clone: Other DNA sequences in the same sample also yield this CDR3. The chain joins TRBV7-2 to TRBJ1-5; D unresolved. CDR3 length: 15 residues. Germline-derived CDR1 and CDR2 are SGHTA and FQGNSA. V lost 1 base, J lost 0 bases, and 7 bases lay in between. CDR3 DNA sequence: TGTGCCAGCAGCTTAGGGGGTTATAGCAATCAGCCCCAGCATTTT. Translated, it gives CASSLGGYSNQPQHF.

This rearrangement joins TRBV19 to TRBJ2-2, with a weak D call TRBD2 (6 bases). V lost 1 base and J lost 5, with 8 bases in between. Germline loops: CDR1 LNHDA, CDR2 SQIVND (reference sequence). This CDR3 has 14 amino acids. The CDR3 region has the DNA TGTGCCAGTAGTATAGGCGGGGAAACCGGGGAGCTGTTTTTT. Residues: CASSIGGETGELFF. Looking up the rest from reference TRBV19 and TRBJ2-2 gives the full variable domain: DGGITQSPKYLFRKEGQNVTLSCEQNLNHDAMYWYRQDPGQGLRLIYYSQIVNDFQKGDIAEGYSVSREKKESFPLTVTSAQKNPTAFYLCASSIGGETGELFFGEGSRLTVL.

This clone was seen a single time. The rearrangement links TRBV28 to TRBJ1-1; 7 bases fit TRBD1. Germline lookup yields CDR1 MDHEN and CDR2 SYDVKM. With V trimmed by 6 bases and J by 6 bases, 7 bases remained unmatched. CDR3 length: 13 amino acids. Written as DNA, the CDR3 is TGTGCCAGCAGCTCACAGGGGAGGCCTGAAGCTTTCTTT. Its translation: CASSSQGRPEAFF. The complete variable domain, with remaining parts taken from reference TRBV28 and TRBJ1-1, reads DVKVTQSSRYLVKRTGEKVFLECVQDMDHENMFWYRQDPGLGLRLIYFSYDVKMKEKGDIPEGYSVSREKKERFSLILESASTNQTSMYLCASSSQGRPEAFFGQGTRLTVV.

The chain employs TRBV9 and TRBJ1-2; 7 positions agree with TRBD1. With 0 bases clipped from V and 8 bases from J, the junction kept 7 bases outside the gene matches. The V gene's germline CDR1 is SGDLS and CDR2 YYNGEE. The CDR3 is 14 amino acids. CDR3 protein: CASSVAETDRGYTF. In nucleotides, the CDR3 is TGTGCCAGCAGCGTAGCCGAAACGGACAGGGGCTACACCTTC.